This T cell receptor beta chain came from a study of blood T cell repertoires in COVID-19 (dated by TCRdb to the early 2020s). About the study as a whole: Samples from collaborators originated in the United States, Italy and Spain and spanned both the acute and convalescent phases of COVID-19. A de-identified subject ID, COVID-19 status, age in years and sex were almost always included in the sample metadata. Deeply sampled blood TCRbeta repertoires from subjects exposed to, actively infected with, or recovered from COVID-19 were included in the dataset. The samples were drawn from two sources: the first 160 participants of the ongoing ImmuneRACE study, and over 950 subjects contributed by 6 global collaborators. The repertoires were made available in a free public database intended to serve as a resource for research on the immune response to SARS-CoV-2. The material from the prospective study consisted of cDNA or gDNA derived from T cells, B-cell-depleted T cells, or PBMCs. Where available, HLA class I and class II types were taken from metadata supplied by the sample provider and were not determined by assay-based typing.

Study-level results and caveats: How much clinical and demographic metadata was included differed by source and by participant, and the metadata was provided uncurated.

The collaborating institutions used their own protocols to collect whole blood in K2EDTA tubes. For TCRbeta analysis, collaborators shipped samples in one of three forms: frozen whole blood, isolated PBMCs, or DNA extracted from either of those sample types. Reading the germline V gene gives CDR1 SGDLS and CDR2 YYNGEE. The CDR3 numbers 15 residues from cysteine through phenylalanine. Solely the CDR3 DNA is kept, with 45 bases framed from the first base. Trimming leaves V shorter by 6 bases and J shorter by 2 bases, with the junction holding 9 bases beyond the gene matches. TCRbeta CDR3 regions were amplified from genomic DNA using the immunoSEQ Assay, a bias-controlled multiplex PCR. Per the authors' processing: The number of nucleated cells in each sample was estimated from the amplification of reference gene primers within the assay. To quantify the absolute abundance of each unique TCRbeta CDR3 rearrangement, sequence reads were collapsed and filtered. For each sample, productive Simpson clonality was calculated as the square root of Simpson's diversity index across productive rearrangements. In TCRdb, the immuneACCESS table is reduced to in-frame sequences with V and J assigned. These tables do not hold every clone; where another copy was compared, an unresolved V gene accounts for under half, and the others remain unexplained. V, J and clone size derive from that table, while D and trimming were established from the DNA sequence. For this sample there are about 81,000 clones; 89% appear just once. The ten largest clones add up to 9% to 15% of the sample.

Regarding this clone: It has no known antigen specificity. Base qualities were left out, and no much larger clone turns up one base away.

The chain was built from TRBV9 and TRBJ2-3, and 7 junctional nucleotides match TRBD1. The sequencing sample was made of peripheral blood. This TCR was recovered from a man between 65 and 85 years old with active or convalescent COVID-19. CDR3 loop: CASTPTGHPTDTQYF. The DNA reads as follows: TGTGCCAGCACCCCGACAGGGCACCCCACAGATACGCAGTATTTT.